This TCR beta chain emerged from a study of T-cell reconstitution after alpha-beta-depleted transplantation in children. Overall study results and limits: T-cell numbers and diversity, one year after transplant, stemmed largely from T cells that were newly produced. Some patients' high day-60 TCRbeta diversity was traced to surviving recipient T cells and thymic progenitors. Several hundred rapidly expanded clones from non-depleted graft cells reportedly supplied alpha-beta T cells about two months post-transplant.

Trimming stripped 1 base from V and 3 bases from J, with 7 bases between. This CDR3 is built from 13 residues. Germline loops: CDR1 KGHSH, CDR2 LQKENI. With respect to this clonotype: Its antigen is unidentified.

Preparation of the TCRbeta library used unique molecular identifiers. TCRdb ran MiXCR on the PCR reads and lists one entry per CDR3 protein. The table records a few hundred thousand distinct CDR3 sequences, roughly a tenth of them present only once. This chain joins TRBV18 and TRBJ2-7; D not resolved. The sample consisted of PBMCs, taken before TCRalphabeta/CD19-depleted stem cell transplant. The sequence was obtained from a child less than two years old with acute myeloid leukemia, due to receive a stem cell transplant. The CDR3: CASSPRVVYEQYF. As DNA, the CDR3 is TGTGCCAGCTCACCACGCGTAGTCTACGAGCAGTACTTC.